A selection of T cell receptor beta chains follows, all from one sample in a study of graft-versus-host responses after intestinal transplantation. This table comes from immunoSEQ multiplex PCR, and its TCRdb copy is limited to in-frame clones, with some not included. The sample lists over 100,000 clones, approximately 94% seen once, with roughly 0.24% in the top ten. Their target antigens are unknown. This specimen was unstimulated CD4+ T cells sorted from spleen or lymph node cells, taken before transplant. The receptors come from a human donor who was the organ donor for an intestinal transplant. CDR3s include the opening cysteine and the closing phenylalanine or tryptophan. Fields, in order: clone size, D gene, V gene, J gene, CDR3 DNA, CDR3 protein. A D gene is named only where the DNA matches it firmly. A clone size is listed for some rows: how often the clone was seen (once, few, many), or a class if it is expanded.

once,NA,TRBV9,TRBJ1-1,TGTGCCAGCAGCCCCTTGGTGAACACTGAAGCTTTCTTT,CASSPLVNTEAFF
NA,TRBD2,TRBV7-2,TRBJ2-2,TGTGCCAGCAGCTTAGCGCCACTAGCGGGAATCGGGGAGCTGTTTTTT,CASSLAPLAGIGELFF
NA,NA,TRBV6-6,TRBJ2-1,TGTGCCAGCAGTTACGGGGACGATGAGCAGTTCTTC,CASSYGDDEQFF
NA,TRBD2,TRBV6-5,TRBJ2-7,TGTGCCAGCAGTTATATAGCGGGAGGAGCCTACGAGCAGTACTTC,CASSYIAGGAYEQYF
NA,NA,TRBV25-1,TRBJ1-2,TGTGCCAGCAGTGAATCGGATTATGGCTACACCTTC,CASSESDYGYTF
NA,TRBD2,TRBV9,TRBJ2-1,TGTGCCAGCAGCGAGAGGGCTAGCGGGGGCCAAACTCTGAACAATGAGCAGTTCTTC,CASSERASGGQTLNNEQFF
NA,NA,TRBV5-1,TRBJ2-3,TGCGCCAGCAGCTTGGCGAGCACAGATACGCAGTATTTT,CASSLASTDTQYF
NA,TRBD2,TRBV30,TRBJ2-6,TGTGCCTGGAGGCGGGGGGGGCACAGCTCTGGGGCCAACGTCCTGACTTTC,CAWRRGGHSSGANVLTF
NA,NA,TRBV2,TRBJ1-1,TGTGCCAGCCCACCGGGGGGTTTAAGTACTGAAGCTTTCTTT,CASPPGGLSTEAFF
NA,TRBD1,TRBV6-5,TRBJ2-7,TGTGCCAGCAGTCGGACAGGCCCGAGAGAGCAGTACTTC,CASSRTGPREQYF
NA,NA,TRBV9,TRBJ2-3,TGTGCCAGCAGCGTAGGGGGCGCAGATACGCAGTATTTT,CASSVGGADTQYF
once,NA,TRBV6-1,TRBJ1-5,TGTGCCAGCAGGGATGATCAGCCCCAGCATTTT,CASRDDQPQHF
NA,NA,TRBV6-6,TRBJ2-7,TGTGCCAGCAGTTACTACGGGGCCTACGAGCAGTACTTC,CASSYYGAYEQYF
NA,TRBD2,TRBV5-3,TRBJ2-1,TGTGCCAGAAGCTGGGGGGGTGAGCAGTTCTTC,CARSWGGEQFF
NA,TRBD1,TRBV4-2,TRBJ2-5,TGTGCCAGCAGCCAAGAATTGGGGTTAGGGACAGCACAAGAGACCCAGTACTTC,CASSQELGLGTAQETQYF
NA,NA,TRBV6-1,TRBJ2-7,TGTGCCAGCAGGACGGGGGCGACCTACGAGCAGTACTTC,CASRTGATYEQYF
NA,NA,TRBV5-1,TRBJ1-2,TGCGCCAGCAGCTGGAATCCGGGACAAAAAGCTAACTATGGCTACACCTTC,CASSWNPGQKANYGYTF
NA,NA,TRBV18,TRBJ2-3,TGTGCCAGCTCTCATCAGGGGAGGGACGATACGCAGTATTTT,CASSHQGRDDTQYF
NA,NA,TRBV7-2,TRBJ1-5,TGTGCCAGCAGCTTCCAAGGTCAGGGTATGAATCAGCCCCAGCATTTT,CASSFQGQGMNQPQHF
NA,TRBD1,TRBV6-5,TRBJ2-7,TGTGCCAGCAGCCGGACAGGGTCCCACGAGCAGTACTTC,CASSRTGSHEQYF
NA,NA,TRBV18,TRBJ2-7,TGTGCCAGCTCACCGGGACACCCCTACGAGCAGTACTTC,CASSPGHPYEQYF
NA,NA,TRBV4-1,TRBJ1-4,TGCGCCAGCAGCCGGCCCGACAAAGCAACTAATGAAAAACTGTTTTTT,CASSRPDKATNEKLFF
NA,NA,TRBV29-1,TRBJ2-1,TGCAGCGTGGCACCAGGGGATGAGCAGTTCTTC,CSVAPGDEQFF
NA,NA,TRBV5-1,TRBJ1-5,TGCGCCAGCAGCTTGGAAGGTTTGCGGGAAGAGCCCCAGCATTTT,CASSLEGLREEPQHF
NA,NA,TRBV7-2,TRBJ2-7,TGTGCCAGCAGCTTAGCCGGACCGCAGTACTTC,CASSLAGPQYF
NA,TRBD1,TRBV6-1,TRBJ1-2,TGTGCCAGCAGTCCCGGACAGGGTAGCGGCTACACCTTC,CASSPGQGSGYTF
NA,NA,TRBV9,TRBJ2-7,TGTGCCAGCAGCGTAGTCTCGGGGGCGAGTGTCTACGAGCAGTACTTC,CASSVVSGASVYEQYF
NA,NA,TRBV11-1,TRBJ2-5,TGTGCCAGCAGCTCGGGGGTAGCAGAGACCCAGTACTTC,CASSSGVAETQYF
NA,TRBD2,TRBV7-9,TRBJ2-1,TGTGCCAGCAGCCCCCTAGCGGGAGAGCAGTTCTTC,CASSPLAGEQFF
NA,TRBD2,TRBV10-3,TRBJ2-5,TGTGCCATCAGTGAGTCATCTCGGGGAGGGAGGGAGACCCAGTACTTC,CAISESSRGGRETQYF
once,NA,TRBV18,TRBJ2-7,TGTGCCAGCTCACCCGCCGGTTCCTACGAGCAGTACTTC,CASSPAGSYEQYF
NA,TRBD1,TRBV19,TRBJ2-7,TGTGCCAGTAGTACCACGGGCAGGGGGTCAGCCTACGAGCAGTACTTC,CASSTTGRGSAYEQYF
NA,TRBD1,TRBV19,TRBJ2-3,TGTGCCAGTAGTGCCGGGACAGGTACAGATACGCAGTATTTT,CASSAGTGTDTQYF
NA,NA,TRBV28,TRBJ1-5,TGTGCCAGCAGGGGAGGGGGGCTCAGCAATCAGCCCCAGCATTTT,CASRGGGLSNQPQHF
NA,NA,TRBV2,TRBJ2-4,TGTGCCAGCAGTGAACTAGCCAAAAACATTCAGTACTTC,CASSELAKNIQYF
NA,NA,TRBV10-3,TRBJ1-3,TGTGCCATCAGCCGGGACACCTTCTCTGGAAACACCATATATTTT,CAISRDTFSGNTIYF
NA,TRBD2,TRBV7-9,TRBJ2-7,TGTGCCAGCAGCCCTAAGTGGCGGGAGCCCTCCTACGAGCAGTACTTC,CASSPKWREPSYEQYF